This is a list of T cell receptor beta chains from one sample in a study of T cell responses to AZD1222 COVID-19 vaccine. Measured with immunoSEQ multiplex PCR; TCRdb has only the in-frame clones, and not every one. The sample yields 90,000 to 150,000 clones, about 90% seen once. Sequencing used peripheral blood, obtained on day 0 of AZD1222 vaccination. Every receptor here comes from an adult in good health. Both conserved end residues are part of each CDR3.

CDR3aa: CASSLNGHVVEAFF
j_gene: TRBJ1-1
v_gene: TRBV27

CDR3aa: CASSSTTTLVADTQYF
j_gene: TRBJ2-3
v_gene: TRBV7-2

CDR3aa: CASKGDSNQPQHF
j_gene: TRBJ1-5
v_gene: TRBV2

CDR3aa: CASTDWDRVTEAFF
j_gene: TRBJ1-1
v_gene: TRBV28

CDR3aa: CASSPYPAIEAFF
j_gene: TRBJ1-1
v_gene: TRBV18

CDR3aa: CASCRRSLSYEQYF
j_gene: TRBJ2-7
v_gene: TRBV6-6

CDR3aa: CASSYVGGSHEQYF
j_gene: TRBJ2-7
v_gene: TRBV6-2/TRBV6-3

CDR3aa: CASSLSGSHNEQFF
j_gene: TRBJ2-1
v_gene: TRBV11-2

CDR3aa: CASSVGSGTVYGYTF
j_gene: TRBJ1-2
v_gene: TRBV9

CDR3aa: CSVDYGNTEAFF
j_gene: TRBJ1-1
v_gene: TRBV29-1

CDR3aa: CASSAGTVYGYTF
j_gene: TRBJ1-2
v_gene: TRBV9

CDR3aa: CSASGDYRQSSYEQYF
j_gene: TRBJ2-7
v_gene: TRBV20-1

CDR3aa: CASSGRGGRSTDTQYF
j_gene: TRBJ2-3
v_gene: TRBV9

CDR3aa: CASGRQGSNQPQHF
j_gene: TRBJ1-5
v_gene: TRBV2